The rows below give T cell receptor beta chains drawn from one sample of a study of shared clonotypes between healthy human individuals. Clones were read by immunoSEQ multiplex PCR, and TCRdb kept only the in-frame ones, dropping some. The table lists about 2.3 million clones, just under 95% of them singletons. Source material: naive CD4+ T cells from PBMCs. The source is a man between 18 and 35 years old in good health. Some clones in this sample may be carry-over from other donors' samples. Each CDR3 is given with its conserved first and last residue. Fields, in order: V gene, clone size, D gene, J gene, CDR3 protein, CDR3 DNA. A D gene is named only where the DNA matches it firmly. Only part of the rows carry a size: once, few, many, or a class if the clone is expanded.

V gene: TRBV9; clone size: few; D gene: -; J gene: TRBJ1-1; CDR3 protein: CASSYLLNTEAFF; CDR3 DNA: TGTGCCAGCAGCTACCTTTTGAACACTGAAGCTTTCTTT
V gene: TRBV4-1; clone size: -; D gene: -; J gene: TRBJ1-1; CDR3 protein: CASSQEGVRGAEAFF; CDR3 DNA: TGCGCCAGCAGCCAAGAAGGAGTTCGGGGGGCTGAGGCTTTCTTT
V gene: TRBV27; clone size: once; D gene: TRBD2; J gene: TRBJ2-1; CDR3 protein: CASSRREAQSNEQFF; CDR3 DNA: TGTGCCAGCAGTAGGCGGGAGGCTCAGTCCAATGAGCAGTTCTTC
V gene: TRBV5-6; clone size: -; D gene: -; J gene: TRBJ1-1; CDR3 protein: CASSLTGEESYAFF; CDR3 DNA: TGTGCCAGCAGCCTGACCGGAGAGGAGTCGTATGCTTTCTTT
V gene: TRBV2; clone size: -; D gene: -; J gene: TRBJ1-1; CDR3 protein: CASRIEEMNTEAFF; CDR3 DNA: TGTGCCAGCCGAATCGAAGAAATGAACACTGAAGCTTTCTTT
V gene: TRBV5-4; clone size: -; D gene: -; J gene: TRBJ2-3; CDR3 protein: CASSFLAADTQYF; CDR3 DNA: TGTGCCAGCAGCTTCCTAGCAGCAGATACGCAGTATTTT
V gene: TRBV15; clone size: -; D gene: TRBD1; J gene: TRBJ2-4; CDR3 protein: CATARGYIQYF; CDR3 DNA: TGTGCCACCGCCAGGGGGTACATTCAGTACTTC
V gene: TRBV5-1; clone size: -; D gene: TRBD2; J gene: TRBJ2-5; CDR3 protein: CASSFLGRAETQYF; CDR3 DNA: TGCGCCAGCAGCTTTCTCGGGAGGGCGGAGACCCAGTACTTC
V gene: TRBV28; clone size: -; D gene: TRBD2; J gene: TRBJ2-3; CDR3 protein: CASSFIAGGPPDTQYF; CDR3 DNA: TGTGCCAGCAGCTTCATAGCGGGAGGGCCCCCAGATACGCAGTATTTT
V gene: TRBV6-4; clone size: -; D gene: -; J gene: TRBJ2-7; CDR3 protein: CASSDPQGVADEQYF; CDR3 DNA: TGTGCCAGCAGTGACCCTCAGGGGGTAGCGGACGAGCAGTACTTC
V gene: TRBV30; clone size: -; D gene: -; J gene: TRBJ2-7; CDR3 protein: CAATSSYEQYF; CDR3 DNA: TGTGCGGCGACGTCCTCCTACGAGCAGTACTTC
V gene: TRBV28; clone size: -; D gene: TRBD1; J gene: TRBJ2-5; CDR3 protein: CASRIKGGAPYF; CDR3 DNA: TGTGCCAGCAGGATAAAAGGGGGCGCTCCGTACTTC
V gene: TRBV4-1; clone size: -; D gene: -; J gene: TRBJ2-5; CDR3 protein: CASSPRVTQQETQYF; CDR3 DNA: TGCGCCAGCAGCCCAAGGGTCACACAGCAAGAGACCCAGTACTTC
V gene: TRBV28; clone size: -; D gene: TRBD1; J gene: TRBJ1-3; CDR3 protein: CASSSGGSPTGNTIYF; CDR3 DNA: TGTGCCAGCAGTTCAGGGGGCTCCCCCACTGGAAACACCATATATTTT
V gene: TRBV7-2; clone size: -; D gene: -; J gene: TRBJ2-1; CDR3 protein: CASSPRTSYNEQFF; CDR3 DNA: TGTGCCAGCAGCCCAAGGACCTCCTACAATGAGCAGTTCTTC
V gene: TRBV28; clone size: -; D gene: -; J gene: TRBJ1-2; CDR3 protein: CASSSGGRSYGYTF; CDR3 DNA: TGTGCCAGCAGTTCTGGGGGGCGCAGCTATGGCTACACCTTC
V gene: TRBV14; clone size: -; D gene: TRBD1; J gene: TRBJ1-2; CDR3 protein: CASSQVRTGGGYGYTF; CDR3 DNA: TGTGCCAGCAGCCAGGTGCGGACAGGGGGTGGCTATGGCTACACCTTC
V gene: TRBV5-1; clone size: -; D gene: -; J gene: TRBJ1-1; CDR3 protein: CASSFFDRMNTEAFF; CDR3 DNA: TGCGCCAGCAGCTTTTTTGACAGAATGAACACTGAAGCTTTCTTT
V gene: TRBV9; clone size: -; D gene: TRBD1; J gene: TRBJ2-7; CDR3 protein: CASSVDLGTGQHEQYF; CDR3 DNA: TGTGCCAGCAGCGTAGATCTAGGGACAGGGCAACACGAGCAGTACTTC
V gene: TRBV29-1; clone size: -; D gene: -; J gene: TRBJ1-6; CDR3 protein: CSVHKRDSPLHF; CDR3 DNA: TGCAGCGTTCATAAGAGGGATTCACCCCTCCACTTT
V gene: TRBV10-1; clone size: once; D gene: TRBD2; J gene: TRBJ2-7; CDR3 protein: CASRSGTSGPGEQYF; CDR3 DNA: TGCGCCAGCAGGTCCGGGACTAGCGGTCCGGGGGAGCAGTACTTC
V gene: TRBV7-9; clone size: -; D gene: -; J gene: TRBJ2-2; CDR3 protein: CASSNLGGDTGELFF; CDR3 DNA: TGTGCCAGTAGTAACCTGGGGGGAGACACCGGGGAGCTGTTTTTT
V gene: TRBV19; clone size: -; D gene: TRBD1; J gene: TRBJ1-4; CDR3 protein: CASSSGQGWEKLFF; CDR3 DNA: TGTGCCAGTAGTAGCGGACAGGGGTGGGAAAAACTGTTTTTT
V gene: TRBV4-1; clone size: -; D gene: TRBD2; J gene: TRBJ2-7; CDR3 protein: CASSHGTSGKLEQYF; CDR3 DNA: TGCGCCAGCAGTCACGGGACTAGCGGGAAATTAGAGCAGTACTTC
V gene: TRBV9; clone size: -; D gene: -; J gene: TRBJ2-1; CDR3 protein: CASSVVADPSYNEQFF; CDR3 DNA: TGTGCCAGCAGCGTAGTCGCGGACCCCTCATACAATGAGCAGTTCTTC
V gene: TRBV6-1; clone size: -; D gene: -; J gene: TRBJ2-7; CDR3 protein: CASKEGDYEQYF; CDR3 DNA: TGTGCCAGCAAGGAGGGTGACTACGAGCAGTACTTC
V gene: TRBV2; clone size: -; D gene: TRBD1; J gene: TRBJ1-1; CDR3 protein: CASREDRGWDTEAFF; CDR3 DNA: TGTGCCAGCAGGGAAGACAGGGGTTGGGACACTGAAGCTTTCTTT
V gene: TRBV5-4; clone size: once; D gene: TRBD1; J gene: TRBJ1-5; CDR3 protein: CASSLGGSQGSSNQPQHF; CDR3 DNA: TGTGCCAGCAGCTTGGGGGGCTCACAGGGGTCGAGCAATCAGCCCCAGCATTTT